This T cell receptor (beta chain) was sequenced for a study of OX40 agonist ivuxolimab in advanced cancers. Turning to the study itself: All patients had ivuxolimab intravenously every 2 weeks at 0.01 to 10 mg/kg. The dose-escalation cohort had hepatocellular carcinoma, melanoma, renal cell or head and neck cancer.

Exclusion of a patient followed from autoimmune disease history or systemic immunosuppression. The CDR3 extends over 15 amino acids. Germline trimming cut 3 bases from V and 10 bases from J; bases unmatched to any gene: 12. Looked up from germline, CDR1 is SGHRS and CDR2 is YFSETQ. Study observations and caveats: Low levels of normalized T-cell clonal expansion also appeared in some nonresponders.

Regarding this clone: Its target is not known.

The protocol was immunoSEQ multiplex PCR, while the TCRdb copy is restricted to in-frame clones and leaves out a portion. The sample consists of around 58,000 clones, 84% of them appearing once. The rearrangement links TRBV5-1 to TRBJ2-1, with TRBD2 matching over 8 bases. Sequencing was performed on CD4+ or CD8+ T cells sorted from blood, taken in a trial of the OX40 agonist ivuxolimab. This receptor was obtained from an adult with an advanced solid tumor such as melanoma, head and neck, liver or kidney cancer. The CDR3 spells CASSYSGGPEREQFF. The CDR3 DNA is TGCGCCAGCAGCTATTCGGGGGGGCCGGAGCGAGAGCAGTTCTTC.